A selection of T cell receptor beta chains follows, all from one sample in a study of T-cell reconstitution after alpha-beta-depleted transplantation in children. TCRdb itself ran the PCR reads through MiXCR, one entry per CDR3 protein. The data contain 200,000 or so distinct CDR3 sequences, approximately 6.9% of them singletons. Source: PBMCs, taken before TCRalphabeta/CD19-depleted stem cell transplant. These receptors were taken from a boy aged 2 to 10 with acute lymphoblastic leukemia, due to receive a stem cell transplant. Both conserved end residues are part of each CDR3. The order of the fields is D gene, V gene, J gene, clone size, CDR3 protein, CDR3 DNA. A D gene is named only where the DNA matches it firmly. Only some rows state a clone size, as once, few, many or a class for expanded clones.

d_gene: .; v_gene: TRBV28; j_gene: TRBJ2-5; abundance: few; CDR3aa: CASSFAGGGETQYF; CDR3nt: TGTGCCAGCAGTTTCGCGGGTGGTGGGGAGACCCAGTACTTC
d_gene: .; v_gene: TRBV21-1; j_gene: TRBJ1-2; abundance: many; CDR3aa: CATVGGGYTF; CDR3nt: TGTGCCACCGTGGGGGGCGGCTACACCTTC
d_gene: TRBD1; v_gene: TRBV7-6; j_gene: TRBJ2-2; abundance: .; CDR3aa: CASSSPDRGSTGELFF; CDR3nt: TGTGCCAGCAGCTCCCCTGACAGGGGCTCCACCGGGGAGCTGTTTTTT
d_gene: TRBD1; v_gene: TRBV29-1; j_gene: TRBJ1-3; abundance: many; CDR3aa: CSVQGADTIYF; CDR3nt: TGCAGCGTACAGGGGGCAGACACCATATATTTT
d_gene: TRBD2; v_gene: TRBV7-9; j_gene: TRBJ2-1; abundance: .; CDR3aa: CASSLVRGRAINEQFF; CDR3nt: TGTGCCAGCAGCTTAGTACGCGGGAGGGCCATAAATGAGCAGTTCTTC
d_gene: TRBD2; v_gene: TRBV12-3/TRBV12-4; j_gene: TRBJ2-1; abundance: many; CDR3aa: CASSFSGGRYNEQFF; CDR3nt: TGTGCCAGCAGTTTCAGCGGGGGTCGCTACAATGAGCAGTTCTTC
d_gene: .; v_gene: TRBV7-3; j_gene: TRBJ2-1; abundance: many; CDR3aa: CASSSGQFNEQFF; CDR3nt: TGTGCCAGCAGCTCCGGACAATTCAATGAGCAGTTCTTC
d_gene: .; v_gene: TRBV11-2; j_gene: TRBJ1-1; abundance: many; CDR3aa: CASSRFGAEAFF; CDR3nt: TGTGCCAGCAGTCGTTTTGGAGCTGAAGCTTTCTTT
d_gene: TRBD2; v_gene: TRBV20-1; j_gene: TRBJ2-3; abundance: .; CDR3aa: CSAGSSGVSTDTQYF; CDR3nt: TGCAGTGCTGGTTCTAGCGGGGTTAGCACAGATACGCAGTATTTT
d_gene: TRBD1; v_gene: TRBV12-3/TRBV12-4; j_gene: TRBJ2-3; abundance: many; CDR3aa: CASSRRDRGVNTQYF; CDR3nt: TGTGCCAGCAGCCGCCGGGACAGGGGTGTAAATACGCAGTATTTT
d_gene: .; v_gene: TRBV7-2; j_gene: TRBJ2-1; abundance: many; CDR3aa: CASSMEEGLNEQFF; CDR3nt: TGTGCCAGCAGCATGGAGGAGGGCCTCAATGAGCAGTTCTTC
d_gene: TRBD2; v_gene: TRBV20-1; j_gene: TRBJ2-5; abundance: many; CDR3aa: CSAQREGKETQYF; CDR3nt: TGCAGTGCCCAGCGGGAGGGGAAGGAGACCCAGTACTTC
d_gene: TRBD2; v_gene: TRBV9; j_gene: TRBJ2-3; abundance: many; CDR3aa: CASSGWSGGAADTQYF; CDR3nt: TGTGCCAGCAGCGGATGGAGCGGGGGGGCCGCAGATACGCAGTATTTT
d_gene: .; v_gene: TRBV5-1; j_gene: TRBJ2-5; abundance: .; CDR3aa: CASSRASDETQYF; CDR3nt: TGCGCCAGCAGCCGGGCAAGTGATGAGACCCAGTACTTC
d_gene: .; v_gene: TRBV12-3/TRBV12-4; j_gene: TRBJ1-1; abundance: many; CDR3aa: CASSFGELMNTEAFF; CDR3nt: TGTGCCAGCAGTTTCGGGGAATTAATGAACACTGAAGCTTTCTTT
d_gene: .; v_gene: TRBV28; j_gene: TRBJ2-3; abundance: many; CDR3aa: CASSKDPYADF; CDR3nt: TGTGCCAGCAGCAAAGATCCATACGCGGATTTT
d_gene: TRBD2; v_gene: TRBV29-1; j_gene: TRBJ2-3; abundance: many; CDR3aa: CSVGPGLEGTDTQYF; CDR3nt: TGCAGCGTTGGACCGGGACTAGAAGGCACAGATACGCAGTATTTT
d_gene: .; v_gene: TRBV6-2/TRBV6-3; j_gene: TRBJ1-3; abundance: .; CDR3aa: CASRIGTPGNTIYF; CDR3nt: TGTGCCAGCAGGATCGGGACCCCTGGAAACACCATATATTTT
d_gene: TRBD1; v_gene: TRBV5-1; j_gene: TRBJ1-2; abundance: .; CDR3aa: CASSFPSDRGQYGYTF; CDR3nt: TGCGCCAGCAGCTTTCCCTCGGACAGGGGACAGTATGGCTACACCTTC
d_gene: TRBD2; v_gene: TRBV5-1; j_gene: TRBJ2-7; abundance: few; CDR3aa: CASSFSGGDIRYSYEQYF; CDR3nt: TGCGCCAGCAGCTTCTCCGGGGGGGATATACGGTACTCCTACGAGCAGTACTTC
d_gene: .; v_gene: TRBV29-1; j_gene: TRBJ1-1; abundance: many; CDR3aa: CSVILNTEAFF; CDR3nt: TGCAGCGTTATACTGAACACTGAAGCTTTCTTT
d_gene: TRBD2; v_gene: TRBV20-1; j_gene: TRBJ2-5; abundance: .; CDR3aa: CSAKIYRGGAIETQYF; CDR3nt: TGCAGTGCAAAAATCTACCGCGGGGGGGCAATTGAGACCCAGTACTTC
d_gene: .; v_gene: TRBV28; j_gene: TRBJ1-2; abundance: few; CDR3aa: CASSPPRAAGGYTF; CDR3nt: TGTGCCAGCAGTCCCCCTCGGGCGGCCGGTGGCTACACCTTC
d_gene: .; v_gene: TRBV20-1; j_gene: TRBJ1-1; abundance: many; CDR3aa: CSANPTPNTEAFF; CDR3nt: TGCAGTGCCAACCCGACCCCGAACACTGAAGCTTTCTTT
d_gene: .; v_gene: TRBV5-5; j_gene: TRBJ2-5; abundance: .; CDR3aa: CASSSLETQYF; CDR3nt: TGTGCCAGCAGCTCCCTGGAGACCCAGTACTTC
d_gene: .; v_gene: TRBV12-3/TRBV12-4; j_gene: TRBJ2-2; abundance: many; CDR3aa: CASRTSLSAGELFF; CDR3nt: TGTGCCAGCAGGACTAGTCTTTCGGCCGGGGAGCTGTTTTTT
d_gene: TRBD1; v_gene: TRBV5-6; j_gene: TRBJ2-7; abundance: .; CDR3aa: CASLTPGQGGDEQYF; CDR3nt: TGTGCCAGCCTAACCCCCGGACAGGGGGGAGACGAGCAGTACTTC
d_gene: .; v_gene: TRBV6-5; j_gene: TRBJ2-5; abundance: .; CDR3aa: CASSSQRVKETQYF; CDR3nt: TGTGCCAGCAGTTCGCAGAGAGTCAAAGAGACCCAGTACTTC
d_gene: .; v_gene: TRBV30; j_gene: TRBJ2-7; abundance: few; CDR3aa: CAWSGTPTYEQYF; CDR3nt: TGTGCCTGGAGCGGGACACCGACCTACGAGCAGTACTTC
d_gene: .; v_gene: TRBV5-1; j_gene: TRBJ2-1; abundance: many; CDR3aa: CASTANNEQFF; CDR3nt: TGCGCCAGTACCGCTAACAATGAGCAGTTCTTC
d_gene: .; v_gene: TRBV7-9; j_gene: TRBJ2-7; abundance: .; CDR3aa: CASAGSSYEQYF; CDR3nt: TGTGCCAGCGCCGGGAGCTCCTACGAGCAGTACTTC
d_gene: .; v_gene: TRBV7-9; j_gene: TRBJ2-7; abundance: many; CDR3aa: CATRGGLMDEQYF; CDR3nt: TGTGCCACCAGGGGGGGGCTCATGGACGAGCAGTACTTC
d_gene: TRBD1; v_gene: TRBV6-2/TRBV6-3; j_gene: TRBJ2-7; abundance: .; CDR3aa: CASSSGQGDLHF; CDR3nt: TGTGCCAGCAGCTCGGGACAGGGGGACCTCCACTTC
d_gene: .; v_gene: TRBV11-1; j_gene: TRBJ2-1; abundance: many; CDR3aa: CASSPSRETYNEQFF; CDR3nt: TGTGCCAGCAGTCCCTCGCGCGAGACCTACAATGAGCAGTTCTTC
d_gene: TRBD2; v_gene: TRBV29-1; j_gene: TRBJ2-1; abundance: few; CDR3aa: CSVDPPGAGGNEQFF; CDR3nt: TGCAGCGTTGACCCCCCTGGAGCGGGGGGCAATGAGCAGTTCTTC
d_gene: .; v_gene: TRBV9; j_gene: TRBJ2-6; abundance: many; CDR3aa: CASSVFGDTRSGANVLTF; CDR3nt: TGTGCCAGCAGCGTATTTGGGGACACCCGCTCTGGGGCCAACGTCCTGACTTTC
d_gene: .; v_gene: TRBV7-2; j_gene: TRBJ2-1; abundance: many; CDR3aa: CASSFGPRDEQFF; CDR3nt: TGTGCCAGCAGCTTTGGGCCGCGGGATGAGCAGTTCTTC
d_gene: .; v_gene: TRBV16; j_gene: TRBJ2-7; abundance: few; CDR3aa: CASSQGLSGEQYF; CDR3nt: TGTGCCAGCAGCCAGGGCCTCTCAGGGGAGCAGTACTTC
d_gene: TRBD2; v_gene: TRBV29-1; j_gene: TRBJ2-5; abundance: many; CDR3aa: CSGRTSGETQYF; CDR3nt: TGCAGCGGAAGGACTAGCGGAGAGACCCAGTACTTC
d_gene: TRBD1; v_gene: TRBV4-3; j_gene: TRBJ2-7; abundance: .; CDR3aa: CASSQFRGPYEQYF; CDR3nt: TGCGCCAGCAGCCAATTCAGGGGGCCCTACGAGCAGTACTTC
d_gene: TRBD2; v_gene: TRBV27; j_gene: TRBJ2-5; abundance: few; CDR3aa: CASSLRGSGNLRQETQYF; CDR3nt: TGTGCCAGCAGTCTCCGGGGTAGCGGGAACCTCCGCCAAGAGACCCAGTACTTC